The TCR beta chain described here comes from a study of T-cell reconstitution after alpha-beta-depleted transplantation in children. The CDR3 contains 14 residues. Germline V CDR1 and CDR2: MNHEY, SMNVEV (reference sequence). The V gene end was trimmed by 2 bases and the J gene end by 4 bases; junction bases not matched to a gene: 1. General study findings and limits: Two months or so post-transplant, alpha-beta T cells reportedly derived from several hundred expanded graft clones. In some patients, recipient T cells and intrathymic progenitors surviving conditioning explained high day-60 diversity. Once a year had passed after transplant, T-cell counts and diversity came mostly from newly produced T cells.

TCRbeta library construction was performed incorporating unique molecular identifiers. TCRdb fed the PCR reads into MiXCR, producing one record per CDR3 protein. The sample holds just under 350,000 distinct CDR3 sequences, roughly 15% seen once. On this clonotype: The antigen remains unidentified.

V usage is TRBV27 and J usage is TRBJ2-3, with 9 positions matching TRBD2. The sample was PBMCs, mostly from graft donor cells, taken 360 days after TCRalphabeta/CD19-depleted stem cell transplant. The receptor comes from a male patient under 10 years old who had a stem cell transplant for acute lymphoblastic leukemia, so the T cells may come from the graft donor. CDR3 protein: CASSLQREADTQYF. CDR3 sequence (DNA): TGTGCCAGCAGTTTACAGCGGGAGGCAGATACGCAGTATTTT.